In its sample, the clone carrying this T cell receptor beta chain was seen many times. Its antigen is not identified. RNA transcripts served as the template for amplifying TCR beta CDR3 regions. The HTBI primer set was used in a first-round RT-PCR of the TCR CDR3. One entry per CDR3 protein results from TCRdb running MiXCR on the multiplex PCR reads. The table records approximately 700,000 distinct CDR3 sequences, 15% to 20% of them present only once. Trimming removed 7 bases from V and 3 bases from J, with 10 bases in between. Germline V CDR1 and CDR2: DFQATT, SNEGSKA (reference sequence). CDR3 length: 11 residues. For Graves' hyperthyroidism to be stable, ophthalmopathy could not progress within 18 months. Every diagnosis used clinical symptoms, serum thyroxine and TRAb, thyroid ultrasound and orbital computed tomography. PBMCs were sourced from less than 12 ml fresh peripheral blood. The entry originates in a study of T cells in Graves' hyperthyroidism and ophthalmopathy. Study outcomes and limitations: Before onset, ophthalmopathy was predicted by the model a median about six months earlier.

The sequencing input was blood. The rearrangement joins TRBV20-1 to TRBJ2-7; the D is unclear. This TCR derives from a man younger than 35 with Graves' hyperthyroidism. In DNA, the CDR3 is TGCAGTGGTGTGGACGGCTACGAGCAGTACTTC. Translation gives CSGVDGYEQYF.